These T cell receptor beta chains were read from a single sample in a study of glioma-infiltrating T cells after dendritic cell vaccination. Sequenced by immunoSEQ multiplex PCR; TCRdb stores in-frame clones only, minus some. The sample consists of some 30,000 clones, 90% of them appearing once. Sequenced material: blood, taken before dendritic cell vaccination. These receptors were obtained from a human donor with glioblastoma. CDR3s include the opening cysteine and the closing phenylalanine or tryptophan. A D gene is named only where the DNA matches it firmly. Only part of the rows carry a size: once, few, many, or a class if the clone is expanded.

clone size: -
V gene: TRBV10-2
J gene: TRBJ1-2
D gene: TRBD1
CDR3 protein: CASSGTGDYGYTF
CDR3 DNA: TGCGCCAGCAGTGGGACAGGGGACTATGGCTACACCTTC

clone size: -
V gene: TRBV5-5
J gene: TRBJ1-4
D gene: -
CDR3 protein: CASSAGGPNEKLFF
CDR3 DNA: TGTGCCAGCAGCGCGGGGGGACCGAATGAAAAACTGTTTTTT

clone size: -
V gene: TRBV7-9
J gene: TRBJ2-5
D gene: -
CDR3 protein: CASSFGGRETQYF
CDR3 DNA: TGTGCCAGCAGCTTCGGGGGAAGGGAGACCCAGTACTTC

clone size: -
V gene: TRBV19
J gene: TRBJ2-3
D gene: TRBD1
CDR3 protein: CASSIRTGEFTDTQYF
CDR3 DNA: TGTGCCAGTAGTATTAGGACAGGGGAGTTCACAGATACGCAGTATTTT

clone size: -
V gene: TRBV4-1
J gene: TRBJ2-3
D gene: TRBD2
CDR3 protein: CASSHGTSGSSTDTQYF
CDR3 DNA: TGCGCCAGCAGCCACGGGACTAGCGGGTCTAGCACAGATACGCAGTATTTT

clone size: -
V gene: TRBV5-1
J gene: TRBJ1-2
D gene: -
CDR3 protein: CASSLLRDYGYTF
CDR3 DNA: TGCGCCAGCAGCTTGCTCCGGGACTATGGCTACACCTTC

clone size: -
V gene: TRBV5-1
J gene: TRBJ2-7
D gene: TRBD1
CDR3 protein: CASSLTAGTGGYEQYF
CDR3 DNA: TGCGCCAGCAGCTTGACCGCCGGGACAGGAGGTTACGAGCAGTACTTC

clone size: -
V gene: TRBV4-3
J gene: TRBJ1-3
D gene: TRBD1
CDR3 protein: CASSHRQGAGNTIYF
CDR3 DNA: TGCGCCAGCAGCCACAGACAGGGCGCTGGAAACACCATATATTTT

clone size: -
V gene: TRBV7-2
J gene: TRBJ2-5
D gene: TRBD2
CDR3 protein: CASSSIAGAEETQYF
CDR3 DNA: TGTGCCAGCAGCTCGATAGCGGGGGCGGAAGAGACCCAGTACTTC

clone size: -
V gene: TRBV5-1
J gene: TRBJ2-2
D gene: -
CDR3 protein: CASSLAAGDPNTGELFF
CDR3 DNA: TGCGCCAGCAGCTTGGCGGCAGGGGACCCGAACACCGGGGAGCTGTTTTTT

clone size: -
V gene: TRBV9
J gene: TRBJ2-5
D gene: TRBD2
CDR3 protein: CASSPGAGGPETQYF
CDR3 DNA: TGTGCCAGCAGCCCTGGGGCGGGGGGGCCGGAGACCCAGTACTTC

clone size: few
V gene: TRBV2
J gene: TRBJ1-5
D gene: -
CDR3 protein: CASKGTRSGNQPQHF
CDR3 DNA: TGTGCCAGCAAGGGAACCCGTTCGGGGAATCAGCCCCAGCATTTT

clone size: -
V gene: TRBV5-6
J gene: TRBJ1-6
D gene: -
CDR3 protein: CASSLPGARSPLHF
CDR3 DNA: TGTGCCAGCAGCTTGCCAGGGGCTCGTTCACCCCTCCACTTT

clone size: -
V gene: TRBV2
J gene: TRBJ1-1
D gene: -
CDR3 protein: CASTLARDTEAFF
CDR3 DNA: TGTGCCAGTACACTAGCCCGGGACACTGAAGCTTTCTTT

clone size: -
V gene: TRBV18
J gene: TRBJ2-4
D gene: -
CDR3 protein: CASSESSQGFSIQYF
CDR3 DNA: TGTGCCAGCTCAGAAAGCTCCCAGGGGTTTAGCATTCAGTACTTC

clone size: -
V gene: TRBV9
J gene: TRBJ2-7
D gene: -
CDR3 protein: CASGSGSSYEQYF
CDR3 DNA: TGTGCCAGTGGAAGCGGTAGCTCCTACGAGCAGTACTTC

clone size: -
V gene: TRBV6-1
J gene: TRBJ2-6
D gene: -
CDR3 protein: CASSTQGGGANVLTF
CDR3 DNA: TGTGCCAGCAGTACTCAGGGTGGTGGGGCCAACGTCCTGACTTTC

clone size: -
V gene: TRBV27
J gene: TRBJ2-1
D gene: TRBD2
CDR3 protein: CASSSGTSSPNEQFF
CDR3 DNA: TGTGCCAGCAGCTCCGGGACTAGCTCACCCAATGAGCAGTTCTTC

clone size: -
V gene: TRBV19
J gene: TRBJ2-1
D gene: TRBD2
CDR3 protein: CASSIGSGGPNEQFF
CDR3 DNA: TGTGCCAGTAGTATAGGTAGCGGGGGGCCTAATGAGCAGTTCTTC

clone size: once
V gene: TRBV6-1
J gene: TRBJ1-3
D gene: -
CDR3 protein: CATVYSGNTIYF
CDR3 DNA: TGTGCCACGGTATACTCTGGAAACACCATATATTTT

clone size: -
V gene: TRBV6-1
J gene: TRBJ1-1
D gene: -
CDR3 protein: CAIQDGLNTEAFF
CDR3 DNA: TGTGCCATCCAAGACGGGTTGAACACTGAAGCTTTCTTT

clone size: -
V gene: TRBV7-9
J gene: TRBJ1-1
D gene: -
CDR3 protein: CASSLDTLNTEAFF
CDR3 DNA: TGTGCCAGCAGCCTAGACACGTTGAACACTGAAGCTTTCTTT

clone size: -
V gene: TRBV5-6
J gene: TRBJ2-5
D gene: TRBD1
CDR3 protein: CASSLGGQGRETQYF
CDR3 DNA: TGTGCCAGCAGCTTGGGCGGACAGGGCAGAGAGACCCAGTACTTC

clone size: -
V gene: TRBV18
J gene: TRBJ1-2
D gene: -
CDR3 protein: CASSPRWETNYGYTF
CDR3 DNA: TGTGCCAGCTCACCACGTTGGGAGACTAACTATGGCTACACCTTC

clone size: -
V gene: TRBV2
J gene: TRBJ1-1
D gene: TRBD1
CDR3 protein: CASREGQAIWNTEAFF
CDR3 DNA: TGTGCCAGCAGAGAGGGACAGGCCATCTGGAACACTGAAGCTTTCTTT

clone size: once
V gene: TRBV7-2
J gene: TRBJ1-2
D gene: TRBD1
CDR3 protein: CASSPGQGRYNYGYTF
CDR3 DNA: TGTGCCAGCAGTCCAGGACAGGGCCGATATAACTATGGCTACACCTTC

clone size: -
V gene: TRBV27
J gene: TRBJ2-4
D gene: -
CDR3 protein: CASSQWGDIQYF
CDR3 DNA: TGTGCCAGCAGTCAGTGGGGGGACATTCAGTACTTC

clone size: -
V gene: TRBV5-1
J gene: TRBJ1-4
D gene: -
CDR3 protein: CASSKDSLNEKLFF
CDR3 DNA: TGCGCCAGCAGCAAAGACAGTCTAAATGAAAAACTGTTTTTT

clone size: -
V gene: TRBV25-1
J gene: TRBJ2-7
D gene: TRBD2
CDR3 protein: CASTPSGGTYEQYF
CDR3 DNA: TGTGCCAGCACCCCTAGCGGGGGGACCTACGAGCAGTACTTC